The clone carrying this T cell receptor (beta chain) was found many times. A read error may account for a junction end that differs from germline. The sample originates from a study of T-cell memory formation after mild COVID-19. CDR3 length: 14 amino acids. Germline CDR1 reads SGHRS; CDR2 reads YFSETQ. TCRdb re-derived calls from the 5' RACE reads in MiXCR, one entry per CDR3 protein. The sample holds some 250,000 distinct CDR3 sequences; 8.5% to 9.5% are singletons and the top ten take roughly 21%. The material sequenced was PBMCs or a T cell subset sorted from them (not recorded which). This TCR was sampled from a man younger than 35 who had mild COVID-19 (a few samples of this study predate the infection). Cell type and time point are not known. The V and J genes are TRBV5-1 and TRBJ2-3, with D tentatively TRBD1 or TRBD2 (5 bases each). The CDR3 protein is CASRSGASTDTQYF. The CDR3 DNA sequence: TGTGCCAGCCGGTCCGGGGCAAGCACAGATACGCAGTATTTT.